This T cell receptor (beta chain) was identified in a study of cytomegalovirus exposure and HLA in healthy donors. V was pared by 7 bases and J by 1 base, with 23 bases between. This CDR3 contains 18 residues. Per germline, CDR1 SGHVS and CDR2 FQNEAQ. Use of 60 Vbeta and 13 Jbeta primers characterized the PCR. TCRdb's copy holds only in-frame clones and misses some; the assay was immunoSEQ multiplex PCR. The profile shows some 200,000 clones, roughly 80% of them singletons. A note on this clone: Its matching antigen is unknown.

The study, taken as a whole, reports: Reports credit the classifier with highly specific, highly sensitive diagnosis of cytomegalovirus status.

V usage is TRBV7-8 and J usage is TRBJ1-5, with D possibly being TRBD1 (5 bases). The sample taken for sequencing was PBMCs. The receptor comes from a female donor in good health and CMV-seronegative. The chain's CDR3 is CASNPRQGRMRSNQPQHF. The CDR3 DNA reads as TGTGCCAGCAACCCCAGGCAGGGAAGAATGAGAAGCAATCAGCCCCAGCATTTT.